This T cell receptor beta chain was profiled in a study of metastatic and nonmetastatic thyroid tumors. At the level of the study: Across blood and tumor or nodule tissue, repertoires from malignant and benign thyroid patients were compared with one another. Study results and caveats: Reportedly, malignant thyroid tumors had significantly higher TCR beta diversity than benign nodules, in blood and tumor.

With respect to this clone: No antigen is known for it.

The CDR3 length is 13 residues. Trimming shortened V by 6 bases and J by 5 bases, and 16 bases separated the two germline ends. The germline CDR1 and CDR2 sequences are DFQATT and SNEGSKA (reference sequence). All patients were untreated before thyroid surgery. Authors' data handling: A papillary thyroid cancer distant-metastasis classifier was built from CDR3 differences across clinicopathological groups. With MiXCR, TCRdb reprocessed the PCR reads. Clone size and V and J calls follow TCRdb, not the original study. This sample has about 5,500 clones, with 37% found just once. This receptor was obtained from a male donor with papillary thyroid cancer or a benign thyroid nodule (not recorded which). Some clones in this sample may be carry-over from other donors' samples. The chain is built from TRBV20-1 and TRBJ1-1; perhaps TRBD1 as D (5 bases). The sequenced material came from tumor tissue. CDR3 sequence: CSAKPGGWTEAFF. The CDR3, as DNA: TGCAGTGCCAAGCCCGGGGGGTGGACTGAAGCTTTCTTT.